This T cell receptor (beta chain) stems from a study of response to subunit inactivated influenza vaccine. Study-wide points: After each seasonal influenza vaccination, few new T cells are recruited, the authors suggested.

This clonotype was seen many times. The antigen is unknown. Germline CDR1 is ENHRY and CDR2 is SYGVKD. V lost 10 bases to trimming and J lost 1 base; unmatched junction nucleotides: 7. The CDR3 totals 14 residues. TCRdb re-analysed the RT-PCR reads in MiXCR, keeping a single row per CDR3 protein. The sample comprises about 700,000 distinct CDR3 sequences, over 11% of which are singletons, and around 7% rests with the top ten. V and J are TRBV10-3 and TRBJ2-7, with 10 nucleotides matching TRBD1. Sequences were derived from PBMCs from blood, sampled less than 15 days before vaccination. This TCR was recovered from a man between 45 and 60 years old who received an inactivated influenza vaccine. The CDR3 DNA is TGTGCCACCCGCCGGGACAGGGGATCCTACGAGCAGTACTTC. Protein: CATRRDRGSYEQYF.